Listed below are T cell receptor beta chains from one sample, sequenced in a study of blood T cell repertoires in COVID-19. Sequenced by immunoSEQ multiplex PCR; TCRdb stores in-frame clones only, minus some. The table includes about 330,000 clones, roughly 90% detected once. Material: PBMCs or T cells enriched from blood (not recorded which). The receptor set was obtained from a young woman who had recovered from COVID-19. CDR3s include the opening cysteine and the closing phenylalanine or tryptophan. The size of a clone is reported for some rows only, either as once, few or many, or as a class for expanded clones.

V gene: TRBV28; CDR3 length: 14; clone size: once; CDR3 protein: CASSTQGESYEQYF
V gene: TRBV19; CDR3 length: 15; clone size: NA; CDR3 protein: CASSIAAGTGSGYTF
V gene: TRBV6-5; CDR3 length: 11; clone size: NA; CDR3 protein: CASSTRYEQFF
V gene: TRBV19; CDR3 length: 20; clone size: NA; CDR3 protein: CASSIRSFGRDRSYYNEQFF
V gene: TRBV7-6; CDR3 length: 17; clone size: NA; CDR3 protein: CASSLGGPLTGIYGYTF
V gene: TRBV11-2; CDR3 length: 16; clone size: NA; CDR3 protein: CASSLTSSANTGELFF
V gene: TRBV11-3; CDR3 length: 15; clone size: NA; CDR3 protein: CASSSDRAQGYGYTF
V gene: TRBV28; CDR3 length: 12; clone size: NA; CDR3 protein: CASSSGQETQYF
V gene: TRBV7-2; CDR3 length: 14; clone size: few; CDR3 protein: CASSLGGQLNEQFF
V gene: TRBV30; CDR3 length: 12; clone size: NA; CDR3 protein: CAWSVWGNERYF
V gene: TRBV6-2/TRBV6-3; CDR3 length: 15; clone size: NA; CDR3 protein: CASSYFGLGTDTQYF
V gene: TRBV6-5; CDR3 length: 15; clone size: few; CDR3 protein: CASSYWSGNTGELFF
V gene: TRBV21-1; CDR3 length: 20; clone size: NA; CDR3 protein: CASSKLGLAGVWLAKNIQYF
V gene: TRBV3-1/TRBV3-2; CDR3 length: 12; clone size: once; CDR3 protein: CASSREAYGYTF
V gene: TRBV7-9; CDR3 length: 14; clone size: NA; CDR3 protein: CASSLSGVQETQYF
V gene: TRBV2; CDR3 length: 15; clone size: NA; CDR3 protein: CASSVQGGDNQPQHF
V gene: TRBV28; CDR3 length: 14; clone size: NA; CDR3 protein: CASRDRALFPEQYF
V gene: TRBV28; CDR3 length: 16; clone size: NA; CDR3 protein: CASSFETGSVGEKLFF
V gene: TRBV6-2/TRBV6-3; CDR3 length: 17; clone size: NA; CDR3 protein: CASSYFKGGRGNQPQHF
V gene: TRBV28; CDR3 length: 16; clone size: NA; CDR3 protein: CASSLLPGWNNQPQHF
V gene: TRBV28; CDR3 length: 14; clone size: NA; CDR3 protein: CASSLATRTYEQYF
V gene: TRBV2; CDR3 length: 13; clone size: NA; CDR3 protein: CASSPQGNSPLHF
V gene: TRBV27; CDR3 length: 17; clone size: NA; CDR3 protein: CASSPKGTAVWNSPLHF
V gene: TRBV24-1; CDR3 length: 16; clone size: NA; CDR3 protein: CATSDQIGTGDRGQFF
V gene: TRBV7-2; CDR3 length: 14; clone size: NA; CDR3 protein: CASSEGPVYQPQHF
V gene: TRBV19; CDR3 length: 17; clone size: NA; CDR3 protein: CASSKILGTAGNQPQHF